The 9 T cell receptor beta chains given below trace back to one sample, sequenced in a study of blood T cell repertoires in COVID-19. The data were produced by immunoSEQ multiplex PCR, yet TCRdb's version contains in-frame clones alone and is incomplete. The repertoire has over 85,000 clones, about 85% of them found once; the top ten carry about two fifths. Sequenced input: peripheral blood. The receptors derive from a man at least 80 years old with acute or convalescent COVID-19.

This clone was seen more than once but under ten times. The V gene is TRBV15, the J gene TRBJ1-3, with a possible D match to TRBD1 (5 bases). This CDR3 region has 14 residues. Germline V CDR1 and CDR2: LNHNV, YYDKDF (reference sequence). Trimming removed 8 bases from V and 6 bases from J, with 17 bases in between. The CDR3 sequence: CATRPWGGENTIYF. In nucleotides, the CDR3 is TGTGCCACCCGACCGTGGGGGGGTGAAAACACCATATATTTT. The full variable domain, its missing parts supplied by reference TRBV15 and TRBJ1-3, is DAMVIQNPRYQVTQFGKPVTLSCSQTLNHNVMYWYQQKSSQAPKLLFHYYDKDFNNEADTPDNFQSRRPNTSFCFLDIRSPGLGDTAMYLCATRPWGGENTIYFGEGSWLTVV.

The chain has TRBV2 and TRBJ1-1; TRBD1 might be the D (5 bases). Trimming removed 10 bases at V and 8 bases at J, with 11 bases between. Germline CDR1 is SNHLY and CDR2 is FYNNEI. The length of the CDR3 is 10 residues. The CDR3 nucleotides are TGTGCCATTAACAGACAGGAAGCTTTCTTT. Amino acids: CAINRQEAFF.

The rearrangement links TRBV27 to TRBJ2-7; TRBD1 agrees at 10 bases. The CDR3 loop spans 16 amino acids. Germline CDR1 MNHEY, CDR2 SMNVEV (reference sequence). After removal of 4 bases from V and 4 bases from J, the junction contained 10 bases not matched to a gene. CDR3 protein: CASSSTGQGEEYEQYF. The CDR3 DNA follows: TGTGCCAGCAGTTCAACTGGACAGGGGGAGGAGTACGAGCAGTACTTC.

This clone was seen only a few times. V gene TRBV21-1 combines with J gene TRBJ1-2; no DNA check was done on the table's D call, TRBD1. TRBV21-1 is given as a pseudogene. The CDR3 is 16 amino acids. In DNA form, the CDR3 reads TGTGCCAGCAGTTTACAGGGGACAGGGGACTTCTATGGCTACACCTTC. It is translated as CASSLQGTGDFYGYTF.

This chain connects TRBV15 to TRBJ2-1, with D unresolved. V was clipped by 0 bases and J by 4 bases, with 7 bases between them. Germline CDR1 LNHNV, CDR2 YYDKDF (reference sequence). The CDR3 is 14 amino acids. CDR3: CATSRERQYNEQFF. DNA for the CDR3: TGTGCCACCAGCAGAGAGAGGCAGTACAATGAGCAGTTCTTC.

The chain employs TRBV11-1 and TRBJ2-4, with D unclear. Germline V gives CDR1 SGHAT, CDR2 FQDESV (reference sequence). Deletions cut 1 base from V and 15 bases from J, with 16 bases between. This CDR3 has 13 residues. The CDR3 DNA reads TGTGCCAGCAGCTTAGGGAACAGCCCGCCTACGTACTTC. Its protein is CASSLGNSPPTYF.

The gene calls are TRBV6-2 or TRBV6-3 and TRBJ2-7, with D maybe TRBD2 (5 bases). This CDR3 is 12 amino acids long. The V gene's germline CDR1 is MNHEY and CDR2 SVGEGT. The germline V and J ends were trimmed by 0 bases and 6 bases, with 6 bases remaining between them. The CDR3 DNA is TGTGCCAGCAGTTACTCCGGGATCGAGCAGTACTTC. Its protein product is CASSYSGIEQYF.

This clone appeared a few times. The chain uses TRBV11-2 and TRBJ1-1; D is unresolved. V shed 0 bases and J shed 4 bases, with 9 bases lying between them. Germline CDR1 and CDR2: SGHAT and FQNNGV. The CDR3 is 14 residues long. CDR3 in DNA: TGTGCCAGCAGCTTAGACAGATTTGGCACTGAAGCTTTCTTT. As protein: CASSLDRFGTEAFF.

The chain combines TRBV27 with TRBJ2-7; D gene ambiguous. CDR3 length: 14 residues. The germline V gene has CDR1 MNHEY and CDR2 SMNVEV (reference sequence). Trimming shortened V by 1 base and J by 0 bases, and 7 bases separated the two germline ends. CDR3 sequence: CASSLFASSYEQYF. The DNA of the CDR3 is TGTGCCAGCAGTTTATTCGCTAGCTCCTACGAGCAGTACTTC.